This T cell receptor beta chain was profiled in a study of blood T cell repertoires in COVID-19. Overall study context: There were acute and convalescent COVID-19 samples, and they came from the United States, Italy and Spain.

The repertoire was sequenced with immunoSEQ multiplex PCR; TCRdb's copy has only in-frame clones and lacks some. The sample consists of 200,000 to 250,000 clones, around four fifths of them appearing once. V lost 3 bases and J 7 bases, leaving 7 bases between the germline ends. This CDR3 is built from 12 residues. Germline V CDR1 and CDR2: MDHEN, SYDVKM. The receptor was derived from a woman older than 75 with COVID-19, enrolled during active disease. This chain connects TRBV28 to TRBJ1-5; unclear D gene. The material sequenced was peripheral blood. The CDR3 bases are TGTGCCAGCAGTTTGAGTAAACAGCCCCAGCATTTT. Translated, it gives CASSLSKQPQHF.